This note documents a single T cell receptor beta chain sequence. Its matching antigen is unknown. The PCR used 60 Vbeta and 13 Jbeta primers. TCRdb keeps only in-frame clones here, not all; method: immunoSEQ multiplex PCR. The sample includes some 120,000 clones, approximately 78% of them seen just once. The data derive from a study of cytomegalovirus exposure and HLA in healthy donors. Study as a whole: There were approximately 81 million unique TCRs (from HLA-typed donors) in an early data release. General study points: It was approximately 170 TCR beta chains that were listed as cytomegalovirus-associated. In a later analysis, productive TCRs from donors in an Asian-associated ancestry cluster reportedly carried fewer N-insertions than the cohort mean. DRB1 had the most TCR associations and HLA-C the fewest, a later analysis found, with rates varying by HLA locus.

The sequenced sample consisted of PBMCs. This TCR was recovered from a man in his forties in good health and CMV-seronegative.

CDR3 DNA: TGCGCCAGCAGCCACCCCCTGGGACAGGCCACCTATGGCTACACCTTC. The encoded protein is CASSHPLGQATYGYTF. V gene TRBV4-1 combines with J gene TRBJ1-2; 8 bases fit TRBD1. There are 16 residues in the CDR3. The trim removed 3 bases at V and 4 bases at J, leaving 10 bases unmatched. CDR1 is MGHRA and CDR2 is YSYEKL in the germline V gene.